Shown below are 7 T cell receptor beta chains from a single sample sequenced in a study of cytomegalovirus exposure and HLA in healthy donors (dated by TCRdb to 2015 to 2018). The library was built by means of the immunoSEQ multiplex PCR assay. The multiplex PCR relied on a mix of 60 forward primers for TCR Vbeta segments and 13 reverse primers for TCR Jbeta segments. TCRdb mirrors the immuneACCESS table, restricted to in-frame sequences. Some clones are absent from its copies; in checked studies, under half trace to an unresolved V gene, and the reason for the others is unknown. The sample profile shows some 77,000 clones; 79% of them were found once. 20% to 25% of the sample rests with the top ten. The sample taken for sequencing was PBMCs. The receptors were sampled from a woman between 40 and 50 years old in good health and CMV-seropositive.

The V gene is TRBV10-3, the J gene TRBJ1-6, with 7 bases fitting TRBD1. The V segment lost 3 bases and the J segment 4 bases; nucleotides outside the gene matches: 9. From germline, CDR1 is ENHRY and CDR2 SYGVKD. This CDR3 is built from 17 residues. The CDR3 nucleotides are TGTGCCATCAGTGACGGACAGGTCAACGATTATAATTCACCCCTCCACTTT. As protein: CAISDGQVNDYNSPLHF.

This sequence joins TRBV25-1 and TRBJ1-3; tentatively, D is TRBD1 (5 bases). The germline V gene has CDR1 MGHDK and CDR2 SYGVNS. Trimming took 6 bases from V and 7 from J, leaving 19 bases between them. The CDR3 runs 15 residues. CDR3 sequence: CASSKTGDDTNTIYF. Here the CDR3 DNA reads TGTGCCAGCAGCAAAACAGGCGACGACACGAACACCATATATTTT.

The CDR3 DNA sequence: TGCGCCAGCAGCTTGTTAGACTACGAGCAGTACTTC. This translates into CASSLLDYEQYF. The chain recombines TRBV5-1 with TRBJ2-7; no clear D. Germline lookup yields CDR1 SGHRS and CDR2 YFSETQ. With 1 base removed from V and 3 bases from J, the gap between germline ends came to 5 bases. The CDR3 totals 12 residues. The complete variable domain, with remaining parts taken from reference TRBV5-1 and TRBJ2-7, reads KAGVTQTPRYLIKTRGQQVTLSCSPISGHRSVSWYQQTPGQGLQFLFEYFSETQRNKGNFPGRFSGRQFSNSRSEMNVSTLELGDSALYLCASSLLDYEQYFGPGTRLTVT.

This clone was observed a single time. V usage is TRBV9 and J usage is TRBJ1-5; D might be TRBD1 (5 bases). The CDR3 sequence is 15 residues long. Trimming left V 1 base short and J 0 bases short, with 8 bases between. From germline, CDR1 is SGDLS and CDR2 YYNGEE. CDR3 protein: CASSVTGNSNQPQHF. The CDR3 coding sequence is TGTGCCAGCAGCGTAACAGGAAATAGCAATCAGCCCCAGCATTTT.

The chain carries TRBV6-6 and TRBJ2-7, with TRBD2 identical over 11 bases. Germline assignment: CDR1 MNHNY and CDR2 SVGAGI (reference sequence). The CDR3 consists of 15 residues. Unmatched junction bases numbered 4, after V lost 3 bases and J lost 3 bases. The CDR3 DNA sequence: TGTGCCAGCAGTTATTTAGCGGGAGGGCTCTACGAGCAGTACTTC. It specifies CASSYLAGGLYEQYF.

This chain joins TRBV4-1 and TRBJ1-1; D is unresolved. The ends were cut back, 4 bases at V and 1 base at J, with 7 bases in the middle. This CDR3 region has 13 residues. Per the germline V gene, CDR1 is MGHRA and CDR2 is YSYEKL. The CDR3 spells CASSRQSNTEAFF. DNA for the CDR3: TGCGCCAGCAGCCGTCAGTCGAACACTGAAGCTTTCTTT.

The table lists this clone with a count of one. The J gene is TRBJ1-5, the V gene TRBV30; 8 bases align to TRBD1. J lost 3 bases, V lost 3 bases, and 7 bases had no gene match. The CDR3 has 15 residues. Germline V gene lookup returns CDR1 GTSNPN and CDR2 SVGIG (reference sequence). Written as DNA, the CDR3 is TGTGCCTGGAGGCGGACAGGGTCCCTCAATCAGCCCCAGCATTTT. Translation gives CAWRRTGSLNQPQHF.